These 18 T cell receptor beta chains share one sample of origin, sequenced in a study of monozygotic twins with inflammatory bowel disease. Following a re-call of the 5' RACE reads, TCRdb has one entry per CDR3 protein and lacks DNA. Its table lists roughly 100,000 distinct CDR3 sequences. Sequenced input: blood. The origin of the receptors is a human donor with ulcerative colitis or Crohn's disease, or a healthy co-twin of an affected twin (not recorded which).

The CDR3 here is CASSFGRDYNEQFF. The rearrangement uses TRBV6-2 or TRBV6-3 and TRBJ2-1; absent DNA, TCRdb's TRBD2 call cannot be checked. The CDR3 totals 14 residues. Germline CDR1 MNHEY, CDR2 SVGEGT.

The chain employs TRBV29-1 and TRBJ1-2; TCRdb gives TRBD1 as the D gene, but with no DNA this cannot be confirmed. The germline V gene has CDR1 SQVTM and CDR2 ANQGSEA. The CDR3 extends over 12 amino acids. The CDR3 sequence is CSVGQGVGGYTF.

The chain recombines TRBV7-2 with TRBJ2-1; TCRdb's D gene call, TRBD1, goes unchecked for lack of DNA. Germline loops: CDR1 SGHTA, CDR2 FQGNSA. The CDR3 runs 16 residues. The CDR3 loop is CASSSRPGQGKNEQFF.

This sequence joins TRBV29-1 and TRBJ1-1; TCRdb's D call, TRBD1, is unchecked because there is no DNA. The CDR3 is 13 amino acids. Germline V CDR1 and CDR2: SQVTM, ANQGSEA. The CDR3 protein is CSVEGRAAPEAFF.

In terms of frequency, this clonotype is medium-sized. This chain uses TRBV7-2 with TRBJ2-1; TCRdb's D call, TRBD1, is unchecked because there is no DNA. The CDR3 contains 16 residues. Germline V gene lookup returns CDR1 SGHTA and CDR2 FQGNSA. The chain's CDR3 is CASSLFVAGGRNEQFF.

This chain uses TRBV20-1 with TRBJ1-6. Germline CDR1 is DFQATT and CDR2 is SNEGSKA (reference sequence). The CDR3 is 14 amino acids. This chain's CDR3 is CSATPPVGNSPLHF.

The CDR3 spells CASSNTGAKNIQYF. This sequence joins TRBV7-2 and TRBJ2-4; the D call from TCRdb, TRBD1, cannot be confirmed without DNA. The CDR3 spans 14 residues. Germline V gene sequence: CDR1 SGHTA, CDR2 FQGNSA.

This sequence joins TRBV24-1 and TRBJ2-1. Germline CDR1 KGHDR, CDR2 SFDVKD. The CDR3 is 14 residues long. CDR3 sequence: CATSDGDTHNEQFF.

The rearrangement links TRBV5-1 to TRBJ2-5; the TCRdb D gene call, TRBD2, has no DNA to confirm it. Germline CDR1 reads SGHRS; CDR2 reads YFSETQ. The CDR3 loop spans 14 amino acids. The chain's CDR3 is CASSLEPGLETQYF.

This rearrangement joins TRBV5-1 to TRBJ2-7; TCRdb's D call, TRBD1, is unchecked because there is no DNA. Germline CDR1 and CDR2: SGHRS and YFSETQ. CDR3 length equals 16 residues. CDR3: CASSLASGTGSYEQYF.

The chain couples TRBV3-1 to TRBJ2-3. The CDR3 is made up of 11 amino acids. Germline V lookup: CDR1 LGHDT, CDR2 YNNKEL (reference sequence). The CDR3 is CASSHADTQYF.

V is TRBV20-1 and J is TRBJ2-1; without DNA, the TCRdb call of TRBD1 cannot be checked. From germline, CDR1 is DFQATT and CDR2 SNEGSKA (reference sequence). The CDR3 sequence is 15 residues long. The CDR3 spells CSASLQGPTYNEQFF.

V gene TRBV7-8 combines with J gene TRBJ1-3; TCRdb reports TRBD1, a call that lacks DNA to check it against. The CDR3 covers 16 residues. Germline V gives CDR1 SGHVS, CDR2 FQNEAQ. The CDR3 sequence is CASSSPGGLVGNTIYF.

V and J are TRBV14 and TRBJ2-1; as DNA is missing, the TRBD2 call by TCRdb cannot be tested. The CDR3 consists of 16 residues. Germline-derived CDR1 and CDR2 are SGHDN and FVKESK. This CDR3 reads CASSENIAGALNEQFF. The full variable domain, its missing parts supplied by reference TRBV14 and TRBJ2-1, is EAGVTQFPSHSVIEKGQTVTLRCDPISGHDNLYWYRRVMGKEIKFLLHFVKESKQDESGMPNNRFLAERTGGTYSTLKVQPAELEDSGVYFCASSENIAGALNEQFFGPGTRLTVL.

The CDR3 sequence is CSAISGFGASYEQYF. The gene calls are TRBV20-1 and TRBJ2-7; TCRdb's D call, TRBD1, is unchecked because there is no DNA. The germline V gene has CDR1 DFQATT and CDR2 SNEGSKA (reference sequence). The CDR3 contains 15 residues.

Considering frequency, this clonotype is medium-sized. V is TRBV7-2 and J is TRBJ2-5. Germline V CDR1 and CDR2: SGHTA, FQGNSA. This CDR3 is built from 13 residues. This chain's CDR3 is CASSLVGLPSQYF. The full variable domain, completed using reference TRBV7-2 and TRBJ2-5, is GAGVSQSPSNKVTEKGKDVELRCDPISGHTALYWYRQSLGQGLEFLIYFQGNSAPDKSGLPSDRFSAERTGGSVSTLTIQRTQQEDSAVYLCASSLVGLPSQYFGPGTRLLVL.

The chain uses TRBV19 and TRBJ2-1; TCRdb returns TRBD2, unconfirmable since there is no DNA. CDR3 size: 15 residues. Germline values: CDR1 LNHDA, CDR2 SQIVND (reference sequence). CDR3 region: CASSIGSSGGNEQFF.

The CDR3 region is CASSRGGENYGYTF. V is TRBV5-1 and J is TRBJ1-2. From germline, CDR1 is SGHRS and CDR2 YFSETQ. The CDR3 totals 14 residues.